The sample holds a few counts of the clone carrying this TCR beta chain. The sample contains more than one DNA sequence encoding this CDR3. These data come from a study of blood T cell repertoires in COVID-19. Study as a whole: From T cells, B-cell-depleted T cells, or PBMCs came the material, which was cDNA or gDNA.

The assay was immunoSEQ multiplex PCR, and TCRdb's table has in-frame clones only and misses some. The table includes under 350,000 clones, just over 85% detected once. Sequenced: PBMCs or T cells enriched from blood (not recorded which). This TCR was recovered from a woman between 40 and 55 years old with acute COVID-19.

The CDR3 DNA reads TGTGCCAGCAGCCGGGACAGAAACTATGGCTACACCTTC. This sequence encodes CASSRDRNYGYTF. The chain employs TRBV12-3 or TRBV12-4 and TRBJ1-2; TRBD1 agrees at 7 bases. V gave up 6 bases and J gave up 2 bases; unmatched junction bases: 3. The length of the CDR3 is 13 residues.